This T cell receptor beta chain was profiled in a study of blood T cell repertoires in COVID-19. Study-level background: COVID-19 samples collected from the United States, Italy and Spain covered acute and convalescent phases. The cDNA or gDNA used as material had been derived from T cells, B-cell-depleted T cells, or PBMCs.

The germline V gene has CDR1 SGHAT and CDR2 FQNNGV. The CDR3 is made up of 15 amino acids. J was trimmed by 7 bases and V by 1 base; bases with no gene match: 6. Source study methods: Counts of nucleated cells, estimated from reference gene primer amplification, were obtained. Libraries were prepared by immunoSEQ multiplex PCR; TCRdb keeps only in-frame clonotypes and omits some of them. Clone size and the V and J calls come from that table; the DNA yielded D and trimming. The sample carries some 160,000 clones, roughly 77% recorded once. The rearrangement links TRBV11-2 to TRBJ2-1, with 8 nucleotides matching TRBD2. The clonotype originates from a man between 65 and 85 years old with active or convalescent COVID-19. The sequenced sample was peripheral blood. CDR3 DNA sequence: TGTGCCAGCAGCTTAGGGATAGCGGGGTTTAATGAGCAGTTCTTC. Its protein is CASSLGIAGFNEQFF.